This T cell receptor (beta chain) derives from a study of T cells in Graves' hyperthyroidism and ophthalmopathy (dated 2019 in TCRdb). Notes on the research overall: To identify TCR V-J signatures that set the groups apart, the researchers used a discovery cohort of 90 to 100 patients, made up of under 45 with Graves' ophthalmopathy and 57 with stable Graves' hyperthyroidism. Prospective prediction of ophthalmopathy was tested in an independent validation cohort of about 19 hyperthyroidism patients and 17 patients who later progressed to ophthalmopathy. The 85 to 100 discovery patients were divided at random into training and test sets in a 7:3 ratio. In addition, the study compared T-cell repertoires in thyroid tissue and in blood from roughly six Graves' hyperthyroidism patients. After sampling, hyperthyroidism patients received methimazole starting at 30 mg daily, and ophthalmopathy patients received high-dose intravenous methylprednisolone. The paper reports TCR Vbeta CDR3 sequencing of over 120 peripheral blood samples: approximately 41 ophthalmopathy, 75 to 80 hyperthyroidism and around 17 progressor patients.

A patient counted as having stable Graves' hyperthyroidism if no progression to ophthalmopathy occurred over 18 months of follow-up. The hyperthyroidism patients were between 18 and 65 years old and newly diagnosed, with a disease duration of less than 2 months. The study excluded patients with uncontrolled infections, other autoimmune diseases, pregnancy or lactation. Diagnoses were established on the basis of clinical symptoms, serum thyroxine and TRAb, thyroid ultrasound, and orbital computed tomography. Total RNA was extracted with Trizol reagent, and quality was checked on an Agilent 2100 Bioanalyzer. General conclusions and limits of the study: Ophthalmopathy was separated from stable hyperthyroidism by a 13 V-J signature model, with about 86% sensitivity and about 81% specificity obtained in cross-validation and 80%/75% obtained in testing. Most expanded thyroid clonotypes (frequency above 0.001) were also found in blood, which suggests that blood repertoires may mirror thyroid immune responses. Sample size was not statistically predetermined, and blinding of investigators to group allocation was not performed. In validation, the model predicted progression to ophthalmopathy with 60% to 71% sensitivity and 72.22% specificity, a median of roughly seven months before onset.

On this clonotype itself: Its binding antigen is unknown. Per-base qualities were not stored, and no clone one base away is much larger.

The CDR3 goes from the cysteine to the phenylalanine over 15 residues. The only DNA kept is the CDR3, 45 bases in frame from the first base. Trimming costs V 1 base and J 0 bases, and their ends lie 4 bases apart. In the germline V gene (reference sequence), CDR1 corresponds to LNHNV and CDR2 to YYDKDF. The TCR beta CDR3 regions were amplified from the RNA transcripts. For the first round of RT-PCR on the TCR CDR3, the HTBI primer set was used together with the Qiagen OneStep RT-PCR kit. Libraries were constructed in a second round of multiplex PCR, after which size selection and purification were performed. The libraries were sequenced on an Illumina HiSeq2000 using paired-end 100 bp reads. Concerning the study's data processing: Raw data were processed with SOAPnuke, discarding reads with adapters, uncalled bases, mean Phred below 15, or no exact constant-primer or identifier match. COPE v1.2.5 was used to merge the high-quality paired reads, and each unique nucleotide sequence was defined as a clonotype. MiTCR v1.1 was used to align clonotypes to the IMGT TRBV, TRBD and TRBJ reference segments. The analysis was restricted to V-J combinations with a frequency above 0.0001, which together covered about 99% of the repertoires. The TCS score was defined as the ratio of F50 (clonal expansion) to E x V (chaos), calculated using BLOSUM62-based TCRdist between CDR3 peptides within each V-J. Welch's t-statistics and random forest reduced approximately 520 V-J features to 10 to 15, which were used in a naive Bayes classifier (R e1071). Thyroid-blood repertoire similarity was quantified with the Morisita-Horn index. TCRdb trimmed the raw reads at Q25, called clones with MiXCR and kept productive beta chains. CDR3 protein sequences are deduplicated, and each keeps its most common genes and DNA. Clone size and V and J calls follow TCRdb, not the original study. The sample table records approximately 46,000 distinct CDR3 sequences; approximately 50% of these occur just once. The ten largest make up under 35% of the sample.

The rearranged chain carries TRBV15 and TRBJ2-6, with the D gene call left open. This clonotype was obtained from a woman aged 45-65 years with Graves' hyperthyroidism. Sequencing was performed on peripheral blood or thyroid tissue (not recorded which). The CDR3 region reads CATSRGNSGANVLTF. The sequenced DNA is TGTGCCACCAGCAGAGGGAACTCTGGGGCCAACGTCCTGACTTTC.